This TCR beta chain emerged from a study of T-cell reconstitution after alpha-beta-depleted transplantation in children (dated by TCRdb to the mid-2010s). At the level of the whole study: Using TCR repertoire profiling, the study followed T-cell immune reconstitution in a quantitative way in children after TCRalphabeta/CD19-depleted allogeneic hematopoietic cell transplantation.

The library was produced with PCR. TCRdb names Illumina HiSeq 2500 as the instrument used. To normalize quantification of the TCRbeta repertoire, the TCR libraries were built with molecular barcoding that relied on unique molecular identifiers. The public sequencing data were trimmed at Q25 with fastp and processed into clonotypes with MiXCR by TCRdb, which kept only in-frame beta chains. Here each entry gathers all rows of one CDR3 protein and keeps the most common genes and DNA. Here the sample has about 500,000 distinct CDR3 sequences; about 33% occur a single time. Under 3% of the sample is in the top ten clones. This clonotype has just a few counts. No cognate antigen has been identified for it. Per-base quality was not reported, and no clone a single base away is much larger than it. The specimen was PBMCs from the stem cell graft donor, collected from the stem cell graft. The sequence came from a human donor who donated a stem cell graft to a child with aplastic anemia.

The sequenced DNA is TGTGCCAGCAGCTTGAGAAGGGGCTACGAGCAGTACGTC. It codes for CASSLRRGYEQYV. The V and J segments used are TRBV5-6 and TRBJ2-7; TRBD1 could be the D gene, as 5 bases match. The CDR3 spans 13 residues, from the cysteine through the valine. Only the CDR3 DNA stays, 39 bases, in frame from base 1. V and J lose 1 base and 3 bases, and a span of 8 bases separates them. CDR1 is given as SGHDT and CDR2 as YYEEEE, both from the germline V gene.